Sequencing of this T cell receptor beta chain was carried out in a study of CD8+CD57+ T cells in acquired aplastic anemia. For the study at large: Sorted CD4+ and CD8+ cell DNA averaged approximately 3.4 ug.

CDR3 and TCR beta VDJ profiling relied on genomic DNA as the template. TCRdb reanalysed the reads using MiXCR and keeps one entry per CDR3 protein. The sample has just over 200,000 distinct CDR3 sequences; around three fifths are singletons. All patients picked for sequencing had shown, by flow cytometry, an expansion of CD8+CD57+ cells. Receipt of therapy had not occurred in any patient by the time of blood sampling. This TCR derives from a human donor with aplastic anemia. Sequencing input: sorted CD4+, CD8+, or CD8+CD57+ T cells (not recorded which) from PBMCs.

The CDR3 DNA reads TGTGCCATCGGACTAGCGGGGGGGAATGAGCAGTTCTTC. The encoded protein is CAIGLAGGNEQFF. The chain has TRBV10-3 and TRBJ2-1; 15 bases line up with TRBD2. The CDR3 is 13 residues long. Germline-derived CDR1 and CDR2 are ENHRY and SYGVKD. Trimming at V came to 8 bases and at J to 7 bases, leaving 0 bases not matched to a gene.